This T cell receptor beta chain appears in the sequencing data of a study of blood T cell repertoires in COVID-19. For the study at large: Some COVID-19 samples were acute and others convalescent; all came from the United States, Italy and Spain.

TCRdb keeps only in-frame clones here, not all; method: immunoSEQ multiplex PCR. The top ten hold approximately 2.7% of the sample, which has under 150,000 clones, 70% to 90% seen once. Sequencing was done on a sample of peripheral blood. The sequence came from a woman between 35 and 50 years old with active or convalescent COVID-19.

Here the CDR3 reads CATGTGLNTEAFF. CDR3 coding DNA: TGTGCCACCGGGACAGGGTTGAACACTGAAGCTTTCTTT. The rearrangement joins TRBV10-3 to TRBJ1-1, with 9 bases lining up with TRBD1. The CDR3 loop spans 13 amino acids. V lost 10 bases, J lost 0 bases, and 3 bases stayed unmatched. The germline V gene encodes CDR1 ENHRY and CDR2 SYGVKD.